These 21 T cell receptor beta chains came from one sample sequenced in a study of long-term antiretroviral therapy in people with HIV. The immunoSEQ assay was v3.0, run at survey level. The table came from immunoSEQ multiplex PCR; TCRdb's copy has only in-frame clones and leaves some out. The sample lists fewer than 25,000 clones, around 86% occurring once. Sequencing used unsorted PBMCs, obtained 1.8 years before starting antiretroviral therapy. Receptor source: a woman aged 25-40 years with HIV.

V is TRBV6-1 and J is TRBJ1-4; D might be TRBD1 (6 bases). V gave up 6 bases and J gave up 2 bases, with 10 bases separating them. The CDR3 is 14 amino acids. CDR1 and CDR2 from the germline V gene are MNHNS and SASEGT. The CDR3 spells CASSYRETNEKLFF. DNA for the CDR3: TGTGCCAGCAGCTACAGGGAGACTAATGAAAAACTGTTTTTT.

V gene TRBV7-8 combines with J gene TRBJ2-3; TRBD1 or TRBD2 may be the D gene (5 bases each). Trimming shortened V by 6 bases and J by 0 bases, and 10 bases separated the two germline ends. The CDR3 length is 14 residues. CDR1 and CDR2 (germline): SGHVS, FQNEAQ. CDR3 DNA sequence: TGTGCCAGCAGTGGGGGAAAAAGCACAGATACGCAGTATTTT. Translating gives CASSGGKSTDTQYF.

V gene TRBV6-5 combines with J gene TRBJ2-3; a possible D gene is TRBD2 (6 bases). CDR1 MNHEY and CDR2 SVGAGI come from the germline V gene. Trimming cost V 0 bases and J 2 bases, with 12 bases left between them. The CDR3 runs 16 residues. CDR3 bases: TGTGCCAGCAGTTACTCGCCCGGGAGATCCACAGATACGCAGTATTTT. As protein: CASSYSPGRSTDTQYF.

The V gene is TRBV5-1, the J gene TRBJ2-5; 8 bases are a match to TRBD2. Per germline, CDR1 SGHRS and CDR2 YFSETQ. The CDR3 loop spans 16 amino acids. The J segment lost 1 base and the V segment lost 4 bases, leaving 9 bases of the junction unmatched. CDR3 region: CASSQSGGSFQETQYF. In DNA, the CDR3 is TGCGCCAGCAGCCAAAGCGGGGGTAGTTTCCAAGAGACCCAGTACTTC.

The V gene is TRBV4-2, the J gene TRBJ1-1, with a tentative D call TRBD1 (6 bases). From germline, CDR1 is LGHNA and CDR2 YNFKEQ. V was trimmed by 0 bases and J by 1 base, leaving 12 bases between them. CDR3 size: 16 residues. Here the CDR3 DNA reads TGTGCCAGCAGCCAAGAGATGGGGGGCAGGAACACTGAAGCTTTCTTT. Its protein is CASSQEMGGRNTEAFF.

V and J are TRBV27 and TRBJ2-1, with TRBD2 matching over 13 bases. Germline V gene data show CDR1 as MNHEY and CDR2 as SMNVEV (reference sequence). This CDR3 is built from 14 residues. After removal of 6 bases from V and 9 bases from J, the junction contained 5 bases not matched to a gene. CDR3: CASSTSGGALEQFF. The DNA for the CDR3 is TGTGCCAGCAGCACTAGCGGGGGGGCGCTTGAGCAGTTCTTC.

This chain links TRBV5-1 with TRBJ1-1, with D possibly being TRBD1 (6 bases). The CDR3 runs to 15 residues. Trimming stripped 4 bases from V and 0 bases from J, with 13 bases between. Per the germline V gene, CDR1 is SGHRS and CDR2 is YFSETQ. The CDR3 spells CASSLRTVLNTEAFF. The CDR3 nucleotides read TGCGCCAGCAGCCTACGGACAGTCCTGAACACTGAAGCTTTCTTT.

The genes are TRBV6-1 and TRBJ2-5; TRBD1 matches 7 bases. The germline CDR1 and CDR2 sequences are MNHNS and SASEGT. V was clipped by 4 bases and J by 4 bases; unmatched bases: 9. CDR3 size: 15 residues. CDR3 DNA: TGTGCCAGCAGTGCCCGGGCAGGGGGTAGAGAGACCCAGTACTTC. Its translation: CASSARAGGRETQYF.

V and J are TRBV19 and TRBJ1-3; D not certain. This CDR3 region has 18 residues. Deletions cut 7 bases from V and 2 bases from J, with 24 bases between. In germline, CDR1 is LNHDA, CDR2 SQIVND (reference sequence). The CDR3 protein is CASIATGFRSQAGNTIYF. DNA for the CDR3: TGTGCCAGTATCGCGACGGGGTTTAGATCTCAGGCTGGAAACACCATATATTTT.

The chain links TRBV28 to TRBJ2-3; 10 positions agree with TRBD1. Germline loops: CDR1 MDHEN, CDR2 SYDVKM. The CDR3 consists of 15 residues. V was clipped by 5 bases and J by 6 bases; unmatched bases: 8. The CDR3 sequence: CASSRQGAAIDTQYF. DNA for the CDR3: TGTGCCAGCAGTCGACAGGGGGCCGCGATTGATACGCAGTATTTT.

The chain employs TRBV5-1 and TRBJ2-1, with 11 bases lining up with TRBD2. V lost 4 bases to trimming and J lost 7 bases; unmatched junction nucleotides: 13. The CDR3 is made up of 17 amino acids. Germline V CDR1 and CDR2: SGHRS, YFSETQ. The DNA of the CDR3 is TGCGCCAGCAGCCAAAACTTAGCGGGGGGGCGGAAAAATGAGCAGTTCTTC. Translation: CASSQNLAGGRKNEQFF. Full variable domain (rest looked up from reference TRBV5-1 and TRBJ2-1): KAGVTQTPRYLIKTRGQQVTLSCSPISGHRSVSWYQQTPGQGLQFLFEYFSETQRNKGNFPGRFSGRQFSNSRSEMNVSTLELGDSALYLCASSQNLAGGRKNEQFFGPGTRLTVL.

V and J are TRBV6-6 and TRBJ2-6; D gene uncertain. In germline, CDR1 is MNHNY, CDR2 SVGAGI (reference sequence). Trimming removed 2 bases from V and 0 bases from J, with 5 bases in between. This CDR3 has 15 residues. The CDR3 region is CASSYASSGANVLTF. The CDR3 nucleotides are TGTGCCAGCAGTTACGCGAGCTCTGGGGCCAACGTCCTGACTTTC.

V gene TRBV7-2 combines with J gene TRBJ2-1, with 9 bases fitting TRBD2. Unmatched junction bases numbered 6, after V lost 3 bases and J lost 6 bases. CDR3 length: 15 residues. Germline-derived CDR1 and CDR2 are SGHTA and FQGNSA. CDR3 residues: CASSLTPGLANEQFF. The CDR3 DNA is TGTGCCAGCAGCTTGACCCCGGGACTAGCCAATGAGCAGTTCTTC.

The rearrangement links TRBV19 to TRBJ1-1; tentative D call: TRBD1 (6 bases). The V end was cut by 4 bases, the J end by 3 bases, with 12 bases between. The germline V gene has CDR1 LNHDA and CDR2 SQIVND (reference sequence). CDR3 length equals 14 residues. The CDR3 loop is CASSTQGFHTEAFF. DNA of the CDR3: TGTGCCAGTAGTACTCAGGGGTTTCACACTGAAGCTTTCTTT. Looking up the rest from reference TRBV19 and TRBJ1-1 gives the full variable domain: DGGITQSPKYLFRKEGQNVTLSCEQNLNHDAMYWYRQDPGQGLRLIYYSQIVNDFQKGDIAEGYSVSREKKESFPLTVTSAQKNPTAFYLCASSTQGFHTEAFFGQGTRLTVV.

The CDR3 DNA reads as TGCGCCAGCAGCTCTGCGGGGGGCTCCTACAATGAGCAGTTCTTC. It translates to CASSSAGGSYNEQFF. The V and J genes are TRBV5-1 and TRBJ2-1; 8 bases fit TRBD2. CDR1 is SGHRS and CDR2 is YFSETQ in the germline V gene. CDR3 size: 15 residues. The V and J ends lost 3 bases and 0 bases, in that order; junction bases with no gene match: 2.

In nucleotides, the CDR3 is TGTGCCAGCAGCACAATAACAGGCGCCCTTAACACAGATACGCAGTATTTT. Residues: CASSTITGALNTDTQYF. The chain carries TRBV9 and TRBJ2-3; weak D call: TRBD1 (5 bases). Germline-derived CDR1 and CDR2 are SGDLS and YYNGEE. This CDR3 has 17 amino acids. Trimming cost V 4 bases and J 2 bases, with 20 bases left between them.

The chain combines TRBV11-2 with TRBJ2-7, with 10 bases identical to TRBD2. Trimming took 4 bases from V and 4 from J; bases not matched to a gene: 13. The CDR3 loop spans 17 amino acids. The V gene's germline CDR1 is SGHAT and CDR2 FQNNGV. The CDR3, as DNA: TGTGCCAGCAGCTCTCCAGCCGCCGGGACTAGCGTGTACGAGCAGTACTTC. This encodes CASSSPAAGTSVYEQYF. Full variable domain (rest looked up from reference TRBV11-2 and TRBJ2-7): EAGVAQSPRYKIIEKRQSVAFWCNPISGHATLYWYQQILGQGPKLLIQFQNNGVVDDSQLPKDRFSAERLKGVDSTLKIQPAKLEDSAVYLCASSSPAAGTSVYEQYFGPGTRLTVT.

The rearrangement links TRBV6-5 to TRBJ2-3; 7 nucleotides agree with TRBD2. The CDR3 sequence is 14 residues long. Germline CDR1 MNHEY, CDR2 SVGAGI. V dropped 2 bases and J dropped 4; count of bases not matched to a gene: 3. The CDR3 nucleotides read TGTGCCAGCAGTTACGCCGCGGGGGCAGATACGCAGTATTTT. It specifies CASSYAAGADTQYF.

This chain links TRBV6-1 with TRBJ2-1, with D unclear. Germline CDR1 is MNHNS and CDR2 is SASEGT. V was clipped by 6 bases and J by 4 bases, with 4 bases between them. CDR3 length: 11 amino acids. The CDR3 DNA is TGTGCCAGCAGGACTTACAATGAGCAGTTCTTC. Amino acid sequence: CASRTYNEQFF.

The rearrangement links TRBV29-1 to TRBJ2-6; 9 bases line up with TRBD1. From germline, CDR1 is SQVTM and CDR2 ANQGSEA. The CDR3 length is 19 residues. Trimming at V came to 0 bases and at J to 2 bases, leaving 11 bases not matched to a gene. The CDR3 DNA reads TGCAGCGTTGAAGAGAGGGACAGGGCTGACGGGGCTGGGGCCAACGTCCTGACTTTC. Translation: CSVEERDRADGAGANVLTF.

The table lists this clone with a few counts. CDR3 sequence reads: CASSQDRSVSNQPQHF. The CDR3 DNA reads TGTGCCAGCAGCCAGGACCGAAGTGTTAGCAATCAGCCCCAGCATTTT. V usage is TRBV4-2 and J usage is TRBJ1-5; unclear D gene. The V end was cut by 3 bases, the J end by 0 bases, with 12 bases between. The CDR3 runs to 16 residues. The germline V gene encodes CDR1 LGHNA and CDR2 YNFKEQ.